Listed here are 19 T cell receptor beta chains from one sample, sequenced in a study of T cell changes during pregnancy in multiple sclerosis. Measured with immunoSEQ multiplex PCR; TCRdb has only the in-frame clones, and not every one. The sample lists 50,000 to 55,000 clones; nearly 95% were seen once. Sample: CD4+ T cells from peripheral blood mononuclear cells, taken in the third trimester of pregnancy. The receptor set was obtained from a female donor with multiple sclerosis, enrolled in a pregnancy study.

The chain joins TRBV4-1 to TRBJ2-1; no firm D call. V lost 0 bases to trimming and J lost 9 bases, with 9 bases between them. CDR3 length equals 13 residues. The germline V gene has CDR1 MGHRA and CDR2 YSYEKL. The CDR3 DNA reads as TGCGCCAGCAGCCAAGAATCCGGTTTTGAGCAGTTCTTC. Translated: CASSQESGFEQFF.

V usage is TRBV11-1 and J usage is TRBJ2-3; 10 nucleotides agree with TRBD1. V gave up 6 bases and J gave up 3 bases; unmatched junction bases: 6. CDR1 and CDR2 from the germline V gene are SGHAT and FQDESV (reference sequence). The CDR3 length is 15 residues. In DNA form, the CDR3 reads TGTGCCAGCAGGCACCGGGACAGGGGAACAGATACGCAGTATTTT. It translates to CASRHRDRGTDTQYF.

J is TRBJ2-7 and V is TRBV23-1; D is possibly TRBD1 (6 bases). Being an ORF, TRBV23-1 has a function that is uncertain. The CDR3 is 19 residues long. Trimming took off 1 base at V and 1 base at J, with 23 bases between the two ends. The CDR3 loop reads CASSQYRTAEIIFSYEQYF. CDR3 DNA: TGCGCCAGCAGTCAATACCGGACAGCGGAAATAATCTTTTCCTACGAGCAGTACTTC.

The rearrangement uses TRBV14 and TRBJ1-2, with D uncertain. The germline V gene has CDR1 SGHDN and CDR2 FVKESK. Trimming removed 5 bases from V and 5 bases from J, with 12 bases in between. The CDR3 totals 13 residues. The CDR3 here is CASSLQKAYGYTF. Here the CDR3 DNA reads TGTGCCAGCAGCTTACAAAAAGCGTATGGCTACACCTTC.

The V gene is TRBV29-1, the J gene TRBJ2-7; 10 bases are shared with TRBD1. The CDR3 is made up of 14 amino acids. J gave up 7 bases and V 4 bases, and 10 bases lay outside the gene matches. Germline values: CDR1 SQVTM, CDR2 ANQGSEA. CDR3 in DNA: TGCAGCGTTGGTGGGACAGGGGCCCGCTTGGAGCAGTACTTC. This encodes CSVGGTGARLEQYF.

This clone occurred once. V is TRBV27 and J is TRBJ1-2; TRBD1 matches at 10 bases. CDR1 is MNHEY, CDR2 SMNVEV, per germline (reference sequence). CDR3 size: 13 residues. The V segment lost 5 bases and the J segment 12 bases; nucleotides outside the gene matches: 9. CDR3 DNA: TGTGCCAGCAGTCCCCGGGACAGGGGTTTGAACACCTTC. This sequence encodes CASSPRDRGLNTF.

The chain is built from TRBV7-8 and TRBJ2-1; perhaps TRBD2 as D (5 bases). The CDR3 has 15 residues. Looked up from germline, CDR1 is SGHVS and CDR2 is FQNEAQ. Between the trimmed V and J ends, which lost 5 bases and 2 bases, there was a span of 13 bases. The CDR3 nucleotides read TGTGCCAGCAGCGCTCTCCGGGGTCCCTACAATGAGCAGTTCTTC. Protein: CASSALRGPYNEQFF.

The chain couples TRBV4-1 to TRBJ2-3, with 12 bases identical to TRBD2. The germline CDR1 and CDR2 sequences are MGHRA and YSYEKL. After removal of 0 bases from V and 4 bases from J, the junction contained 8 bases not matched to a gene. The CDR3 covers 18 residues. DNA of the CDR3: TGCGCCAGCAGCCAAGATATTCTAGCGGGGGGGCTGTCAGATACGCAGTATTTT. Amino acids: CASSQDILAGGLSDTQYF.

The genes are TRBV2 and TRBJ1-4; D gene ambiguous. V lost 6 bases to trimming and J lost 8 bases, with 16 bases between them. This CDR3 region has 14 residues. The germline V gene has CDR1 SNHLY and CDR2 FYNNEI. The CDR3 DNA sequence: TGTGCCAGCAGGGATCCGGGGAGTGGGGAAAAACTGTTTTTT. The encoded protein is CASRDPGSGEKLFF. The variable domain in full, with the rest retrieved from reference TRBV2 and TRBJ1-4, is EPEVTQTPSHQVTQMGQEVILRCVPISNHLYFYWYRQILGQKVEFLVSFYNNEISEKSEIFDDQFSVERPDGSNFTLKIRSTKLEDSAMYFCASRDPGSGEKLFFGSGTQLSVL.

The V call is TRBV19, the J call TRBJ2-3, with 9 bases identical to TRBD2. Trimming cost V 8 bases and J 4 bases; bases outside gene matches: 10. The CDR3 covers 15 residues. Germline loops: CDR1 LNHDA, CDR2 SQIVND (reference sequence). The CDR3 is CASASAGGQADTQYF. DNA of the CDR3: TGTGCCAGTGCCTCGGCGGGGGGGCAGGCAGATACGCAGTATTTT.

The rearrangement joins TRBV30 to TRBJ2-2; 7 nucleotides align to TRBD2. This CDR3 has 16 amino acids. Germline CDR1 and CDR2: GTSNPN and SVGIG (reference sequence). V dropped 0 bases and J dropped 0; count of bases not matched to a gene: 4. In DNA, the CDR3 is TGTGCCTGGAGTGTACGTCTAGCGGCGAACACCGGGGAGCTGTTTTTT. It translates to CAWSVRLAANTGELFF.

The rearrangement links TRBV7-8 to TRBJ1-5; D gene uncertain. Trimming took 5 bases from V and 3 from J, leaving 17 bases between them. Germline V CDR1 and CDR2: SGHVS, FQNEAQ. This CDR3 is 16 amino acids long. The CDR3 DNA is TGTGCCAGCAGCGCTCGGAGATTTGGTAACAATCAGCCCCAGCATTTT. It yields the protein CASSARRFGNNQPQHF.

The chain carries TRBV10-3 and TRBJ2-7; 9 bases map to TRBD1. This CDR3 spans 18 amino acids. Germline trimming cut 4 bases from V and 6 bases from J; bases unmatched to any gene: 19. CDR1 is ENHRY and CDR2 is SYGVKD in the germline V gene. DNA for the CDR3: TGTGCCATCAGTGTACGGGGACAGGGAGCATCGCCAGCACGCGAGCAGTACTTC. This sequence encodes CAISVRGQGASPAREQYF.

V and J are TRBV11-2 and TRBJ1-2, with D tentatively TRBD1 (6 bases). V dropped 2 bases and J dropped 8 bases, with 9 bases sitting between them. Germline CDR1 SGHAT, CDR2 FQNNGV. The CDR3 sequence is 12 residues long. CDR3 sequence (DNA): TGTGCCAGCAGCTTATCAGGGGACGGCTACACCTTC. Residues: CASSLSGDGYTF. The full variable domain, completed using reference TRBV11-2 and TRBJ1-2, is EAGVAQSPRYKIIEKRQSVAFWCNPISGHATLYWYQQILGQGPKLLIQFQNNGVVDDSQLPKDRFSAERLKGVDSTLKIQPAKLEDSAVYLCASSLSGDGYTFGSGTRLTVV.

The V and J genes are TRBV9 and TRBJ2-3; a possible D gene is TRBD1 (5 bases). The CDR3 has 13 amino acids. Germline CDR1 SGDLS, CDR2 YYNGEE. Trimming removed 2 bases from V and 2 bases from J, with 6 bases in between. The CDR3 is CASSVDTTDTQYF. The CDR3, as DNA: TGTGCCAGCAGCGTGGACACCACAGATACGCAGTATTTT.

This chain uses TRBV11-3 with TRBJ2-1; tentative D call: TRBD1 (6 bases). Germline lookup yields CDR1 SGHNT and CDR2 YENEEA. The CDR3 loop spans 16 amino acids. V dropped 5 bases and J dropped 6 bases, with 20 bases sitting between them. The CDR3: CASSTVGQSSINEQFF. The CDR3 DNA sequence: TGTGCCAGCAGCACTGTTGGACAGAGTTCCATCAATGAGCAGTTCTTC. The full variable domain, its missing parts supplied by reference TRBV11-3 and TRBJ2-1, is EAGVVQSPRYKIIEKKQPVAFWCNPISGHNTLYWYLQNLGQGPELLIRYENEEAVDDSQLPKDRFSAERLKGVDSTLKIQPAELGDSAVYLCASSTVGQSSINEQFFGPGTRLTVL.

This clone was found once. The chain uses TRBV7-8 and TRBJ1-1; the match to TRBD1 covers 8 bases. Germline V gene data show CDR1 as SGHVS and CDR2 as FQNEAQ. The CDR3 has 16 amino acids. J lost 0 bases, V lost 5 bases, and 8 bases had no gene match. The CDR3, as DNA: TGTGCCAGCAGCATTCGGACAGGGAGGATGAACACTGAAGCTTTCTTT. Encoded protein: CASSIRTGRMNTEAFF.

This rearrangement joins TRBV6-1 to TRBJ2-5; D gene uncertain. Germline V lookup: CDR1 MNHNS, CDR2 SASEGT. The V end was cut by 2 bases, the J end by 7 bases, with 8 bases between. The length of the CDR3 is 12 residues. Here the CDR3 DNA reads TGTGCCAGCAGTGAAAATTCTCTGACCCAGTACTTC. This sequence encodes CASSENSLTQYF.

This clone was seen only a few times. The chain is built from TRBV2 and TRBJ2-2; possibly TRBD2 for D (6 bases). CDR3 size: 16 residues. Germline V lookup: CDR1 SNHLY, CDR2 FYNNEI. The ends were cut back, 4 bases at V and 1 base at J, with 13 bases in the middle. The chain's CDR3 is CASSAIAGGNTGELFF. DNA for the CDR3: TGTGCCAGCAGTGCGATAGCCGGGGGGAACACCGGGGAGCTGTTTTTT. The full variable domain, its missing parts supplied by reference TRBV2 and TRBJ2-2, is EPEVTQTPSHQVTQMGQEVILRCVPISNHLYFYWYRQILGQKVEFLVSFYNNEISEKSEIFDDQFSVERPDGSNFTLKIRSTKLEDSAMYFCASSAIAGGNTGELFFGEGSRLTVL.